Below, one TCR beta chain is given with its context. The antigen remains unidentified. Assay: immunoSEQ multiplex PCR; the TCRdb copy retains only in-frame clones and omits some. The data hold 120,000 to 150,000 clones, with approximately 92% observed a single time. The CDR3 length is 18 residues. The V gene's germline CDR1 is KGHDR and CDR2 SFDVKD. V was trimmed by 5 bases and J by 0 bases, leaving 19 bases between them. The record originates from a study of T cell responses to AZD1222 COVID-19 vaccine. Findings of the study overall: Across the whole spike, CD4 TCRs peaked at regions 160-218 and 743-854. Baseline antibody screening turned up just a handful of seropositive AZD1222 recipients.

The TCR comes from an adult in good health. The specimen was peripheral blood, collected on day 0 of AZD1222 vaccination. The chain joins TRBV24-1 to TRBJ2-1, with a possible D match to TRBD2 (7 bases). The CDR3 DNA reads as TGTGCCACCAGTGCTCCACCTGGGGGCGGGAGCTCCTACAATGAGCAGTTCTTC. It specifies CATSAPPGGGSSYNEQFF.